These 29 T cell receptor beta chains were sequenced from one sample in a study of blood T cell repertoires in COVID-19. Libraries were prepared by immunoSEQ multiplex PCR; TCRdb keeps only in-frame clonotypes and omits some of them. The table has some 130,000 clones, over 75% seen once. The sample consisted of peripheral blood. The receptors originated from a man in his forties with active or convalescent COVID-19.

This sequence joins TRBV3-1 (or the pseudogene TRBV3-2) and TRBJ1-2; TRBD1 matches 9 bases. CDR1 is LGHDT and CDR2 is YNNKEL in the germline V gene (reference sequence). The CDR3 sequence is 16 residues long. Trimming at V came to 2 bases and at J to 7 bases, leaving 11 bases not matched to a gene. The CDR3 bases are TGTGCCAGCAGCCAAAACACCGGGACAGGGTTCGGTGGCTACACCTTC. Translation: CASSQNTGTGFGGYTF.

A single count supports this clone. J is TRBJ2-5 and V is TRBV7-3, with TRBD2 matching 7 bases. With V trimmed by 5 bases and J by 4 bases, 10 bases remained unmatched. The CDR3 consists of 15 residues. The germline gives CDR1 SGHTA, CDR2 FQGTGA. Here the CDR3 DNA reads TGTGCCAGCAGCCCCCTCCCGGGAGGATTAGAGACCCAGTACTTC. Amino acids: CASSPLPGGLETQYF.

V and J are TRBV30 and TRBJ1-3, with D possibly matching TRBD1 (5 bases). Germline V gene lookup returns CDR1 GTSNPN and CDR2 SVGIG (reference sequence). This CDR3 region has 14 residues. V was clipped by 5 bases and J by 6 bases, with 17 bases between them. The CDR3 is CAWALRVSENTIYF. The CDR3 nucleotides are TGTGCCTGGGCGCTCAGGGTATCGGAAAACACCATATATTTT. Based on the CDR3 plus reference TRBV30 and TRBJ1-3, the full variable domain is SQTIHQWPATLVQPVGSPLSLECTVEGTSNPNLYWYRQAAGRGLQLLFYSVGIGQISSEVPQNLSASRPQDRQFILSSKKLLLSDSGFYLCAWALRVSENTIYFGEGSWLTVV.

Comments on this clone: The junction departs from the called germline gene at one end, perhaps through a read error. The chain joins TRBV6-5 to TRBJ2-7, with D unresolved. This CDR3 is 11 amino acids long. Germline CDR1 is MNHEY and CDR2 is SVGAGI. The CDR3 DNA sequence: TGTGCCAGCAGTCACTCCTACGAGCAGTACTTC. This gives the protein CASSHSYEQYF.

This clone has only a few counts. V gene TRBV4-1 combines with J gene TRBJ1-4; 7 bases are a match to TRBD1. This CDR3 comprises 13 residues. J was trimmed by 8 bases and V by 5 bases; bases with no gene match: 5. CDR1 is MGHRA, CDR2 YSYEKL, per germline. The CDR3 DNA follows: TGCGCCAGCAGCTCCCGGGACAGAGAAAAACTGTTTTTT. Translating it yields CASSSRDREKLFF.

This clone came up a few times. J is TRBJ2-1 and V is TRBV5-5; tentatively, D is TRBD1 (6 bases). Trimming took off 2 bases at V and 2 bases at J, with 11 bases between the two ends. Germline CDR1 is SGHKS and CDR2 is YYEKEE (reference sequence). The CDR3 is 15 residues long. CDR3 sequence reads: CASSFEGETYNEQFF. CDR3 in DNA: TGTGCCAGCAGCTTCGAGGGGGAAACCTACAATGAGCAGTTCTTC.

V and J are TRBV6-4 and TRBJ2-2; D possibly corresponds to TRBD2 (5 bases). The CDR3 is 14 residues long. Between the trimmed V and J ends, which lost 4 bases and 4 bases, there was a span of 10 bases. Looked up from germline, CDR1 is MRHNA and CDR2 is SNTAGT. The CDR3 is CASSASPGTGELFF. The CDR3 region has the DNA TGTGCCAGCAGTGCTAGCCCCGGCACCGGGGAGCTGTTTTTT.

V usage is TRBV27 and J usage is TRBJ2-7, with 9 bases identical to TRBD1. V lost 7 bases and J lost 1; bases outside the gene matches: 11. Germline values: CDR1 MNHEY, CDR2 SMNVEV (reference sequence). This CDR3 region has 16 residues. CDR3 in amino acids: CASISRWGQGSYEQYF. The DNA of the CDR3 is TGTGCCAGCATATCAAGGTGGGGACAGGGTTCCTACGAGCAGTACTTC.

The chain carries TRBV30 and TRBJ2-5; TRBD2 agrees at 8 bases. The CDR3 extends over 16 amino acids. The ends lost 2 bases at V and 7 bases at J; junction bases unmatched: 15. CDR1 and CDR2 (germline): GTSNPN, SVGIG (reference sequence). Written as DNA, the CDR3 is TGTGCCTGGAGTCCCCCGGGTCTAGCGGGCCCGATGACCCAGTACTTC. Protein sequence: CAWSPPGLAGPMTQYF.

The DNA of the CDR3 is TGTGCCACCCGCAGGGGGCACCTCTACGAGCAGTACTTC. Its protein is CATRRGHLYEQYF. The chain employs TRBV24-1 and TRBJ2-7; TRBD1 agrees at 8 bases. The length of the CDR3 is 13 residues. CDR1 is KGHDR, CDR2 SFDVKD, per germline. With V trimmed by 9 bases and J by 3 bases, 6 bases remained unmatched.

V usage is TRBV2 and J usage is TRBJ2-5; 9 bases match TRBD1. The CDR3 runs to 13 residues. V gave up 10 bases and J gave up 2 bases; unmatched junction bases: 5. The V gene's germline CDR1 is SNHLY and CDR2 FYNNEI. This chain's CDR3 is CATRTGEQETQYF. CDR3 nucleotide sequence: TGTGCCACCAGGACAGGGGAGCAAGAGACCCAGTACTTC.

CDR3 coding DNA: TGTGCCAGCAGCTTAGGAGGGGGTGGGCAGACCCAGTACTTC. This sequence encodes CASSLGGGGQTQYF. The chain couples TRBV7-2 to TRBJ2-5; D perhaps matches TRBD1 (6 bases). The CDR3 runs to 14 residues. Germline V gene lookup returns CDR1 SGHTA and CDR2 FQGNSA. Trimming removed 1 base from V and 6 bases from J, with 12 bases in between. The full variable domain, rest sourced from reference TRBV7-2 and TRBJ2-5, is GAGVSQSPSNKVTEKGKDVELRCDPISGHTALYWYRQSLGQGLEFLIYFQGNSAPDKSGLPSDRFSAERTGGSVSTLTIQRTQQEDSAVYLCASSLGGGGQTQYFGPGTRLLVL.

The rearrangement uses TRBV5-4 and TRBJ2-5, with 10 bases identical to TRBD1. CDR1 is SGHNT, CDR2 YYREEE, per germline (reference sequence). This CDR3 is 16 amino acids long. V gave up 2 bases and J gave up 5 bases; unmatched junction bases: 9. This CDR3 reads CASSLPPGQGLETQYF. The CDR3 DNA reads TGTGCCAGCAGCTTACCCCCGGGACAGGGGCTGGAGACCCAGTACTTC.

This rearrangement joins TRBV4-2 to TRBJ1-1; 9 positions agree with TRBD1. The germline CDR1 and CDR2 sequences are LGHNA and YNFKEQ. V shed 4 bases and J 5 bases; nucleotides not matched to a gene: 8. The CDR3 has 15 residues. CDR3 sequence reads: CASSLNRQGGTEAFF. As DNA, the CDR3 is TGTGCCAGCAGCCTTAATCGACAGGGGGGGACTGAAGCTTTCTTT.

The J gene is TRBJ2-3, the V gene TRBV18, with 8 bases matching TRBD1. The CDR3 runs to 14 residues. CDR1 KGHSH and CDR2 LQKENI come from the germline V gene. V was pared by 4 bases and J by 5 bases, with 5 bases of the junction left unmatched. CDR3 sequence: CASSQGTGGDTQYF. In DNA, the CDR3 is TGTGCCAGCTCACAAGGGACAGGAGGAGATACGCAGTATTTT.

V usage is TRBV5-6 and J usage is TRBJ2-5; 7 positions match TRBD1. The germline gives CDR1 SGHDT, CDR2 YYEEEE. The ends lost 5 bases at V and 4 bases at J; junction bases unmatched: 8. CDR3 size: 14 residues. The CDR3 sequence is CASRSQGHGETQYF. Written as DNA, the CDR3 is TGTGCCAGCAGGTCACAGGGGCATGGAGAGACCCAGTACTTC.

The chain has TRBV7-2 and TRBJ1-6; TRBD1 matches at 7 bases. Germline V CDR1 and CDR2: SGHTA, FQGNSA. The junction had 8 bases not matched to a gene; V was cut back by 5 bases and J by 7 bases. The CDR3 runs to 15 residues. The CDR3 sequence: CASSPDRPPNSPLHF. DNA for the CDR3: TGTGCCAGCAGCCCGGACAGGCCCCCAAATTCACCCCTCCACTTT.

This chain joins TRBV3-1 (or the pseudogene TRBV3-2) and TRBJ2-1, with 12 bases lining up with TRBD2. Germline loops: CDR1 LGHDT, CDR2 YNNKEL (reference sequence). This CDR3 has 15 amino acids. The ends lost 4 bases at V and 9 bases at J; junction bases unmatched: 7. CDR3 nucleotides: TGTGCCAGCAGCCCGACTAGCGGGGGAACGGTTGAGCAGTTCTTC. The encoded protein is CASSPTSGGTVEQFF.

The chain joins TRBV6-6 to TRBJ1-4; 9 nucleotides match TRBD1. The CDR3 loop spans 15 amino acids. V trimming: 6 bases; J trimming: 8 bases; junction bases outside the gene matches: 10. CDR1 is MNHNY and CDR2 is SVGAGI in the germline V gene (reference sequence). The CDR3 spells CASRRGGTGNEKLFF. The CDR3 nucleotides are TGTGCCAGCAGACGGGGCGGGACAGGGAACGAAAAACTGTTTTTT.

This clone was counted between two and nine times. The chain employs TRBV29-1 and TRBJ2-7, with D possibly TRBD2 on 6 matching bases. Germline assignment: CDR1 SQVTM and CDR2 ANQGSEA. The CDR3 covers 12 residues. The V and J ends lost 7 bases and 2 bases respectively, with 12 bases between them. CDR3 sequence: CSGGDGTYEQYF. The CDR3 DNA is TGCAGCGGGGGGGACGGGACCTACGAGCAGTACTTC.

The chain's CDR3 is CASSERQGNYGYTF. The CDR3 region has the DNA TGTGCCAGCAGTGAAAGACAGGGAAACTATGGCTACACCTTC. The V call is TRBV6-1, the J call TRBJ1-2; 7 bases map to TRBD1. Germline V gene lookup returns CDR1 MNHNS and CDR2 SASEGT. There are 14 residues in the CDR3. J lost 2 bases, V lost 2 bases, and 2 bases had no gene match.

This clone was seen only once. This chain joins TRBV9 and TRBJ1-2; a weak D match, TRBD1 (6 bases). V lost 3 bases to trimming and J lost 8 bases, with 11 bases between them. Germline CDR1 is SGDLS and CDR2 is YYNGEE. This CDR3 spans 12 amino acids. The CDR3 DNA follows: TGTGCCAGCAGCGAACAGGGTTTGGGCTACACCTTC. This translates into CASSEQGLGYTF.

The chain uses TRBV3-1 (or the pseudogene TRBV3-2) and TRBJ1-5; D is unclear. The ends were cut back, 4 bases at V and 0 bases at J, with 10 bases in the middle. The length of the CDR3 is 15 residues. The germline gives CDR1 LGHDT, CDR2 YNNKEL (reference sequence). CDR3 sequence: CASSLTRNSNQPQHF. The CDR3 DNA reads as TGTGCCAGCAGCCTGACAAGAAATAGCAATCAGCCCCAGCATTTT.

The genes are TRBV15 and TRBJ1-1; TRBD1 aligns across 7 bases. CDR1 is LNHNV and CDR2 is YYDKDF in the germline V gene (reference sequence). After removal of 1 base from V and 8 bases from J, the junction contained 7 bases not matched to a gene. The CDR3 is 14 residues long. The CDR3 spells CATSRARGFGEAFF. CDR3 nucleotide sequence: TGTGCCACCAGCAGAGCCAGGGGGTTTGGAGAAGCTTTCTTT.

This clone has a single count. J is TRBJ2-1 and V is TRBV10-3; 11 nucleotides line up with TRBD2. Losses at the gene ends were 5 bases for V and 4 bases for J; bases not matched to a gene: 4. CDR1 is ENHRY, CDR2 SYGVKD, per germline. This CDR3 contains 15 residues. The CDR3 DNA is TGTGCCATCAGTCATTTAGCGGGGGGGTACAATGAGCAGTTCTTC. Amino acid sequence: CAISHLAGGYNEQFF.

The chain combines TRBV2 with TRBJ2-2; D possibly corresponds to TRBD1 (7 bases). The CDR3 has 16 amino acids. V was trimmed by 5 bases and J by 6 bases, leaving 19 bases between them. Germline V gives CDR1 SNHLY, CDR2 FYNNEI. The CDR3 nucleotides read TGTGCCAGCAGTCCGCGGGACAGTTCTTTTTCCGGGGAGCTGTTTTTT. Encoded protein: CASSPRDSSFSGELFF.

This sequence joins TRBV3-1 (or the pseudogene TRBV3-2) and TRBJ2-1, with D maybe TRBD2 (5 bases). The CDR3 spans 17 residues. The germline V gene encodes CDR1 LGHDT and CDR2 YNNKEL (reference sequence). V dropped 0 bases and J dropped 4 bases, with 16 bases sitting between them. CDR3 residues: CASSQEGLEGWYNEQFF. The CDR3 region has the DNA TGTGCCAGCAGCCAAGAAGGACTTGAGGGTTGGTACAATGAGCAGTTCTTC.

This sequence joins TRBV5-1 and TRBJ1-6, with 10 bases aligning to TRBD1. V was pared by 7 bases and J by 7 bases, with 5 bases of the junction left unmatched. Germline V gene data show CDR1 as SGHRS and CDR2 as YFSETQ. The CDR3 runs 14 residues. The CDR3 is CASGGTGVNSPLHF. The CDR3 DNA reads TGCGCCAGCGGCGGGACAGGGGTGAATTCACCCCTCCACTTT.

Worth noting for this clone: A much bigger clone sits one base away, suggesting this may be a read error. CDR3 sequence reads: CASSLAGGLETQYF. CDR3 in DNA: TGTGCCAGCAGCTTAGCGGGGGGGCTGGAGACCCAGTACTTC. J is TRBJ2-5 and V is TRBV11-2, with TRBD2 identical over 8 bases. The J segment lost 5 bases and the V segment lost 1 base, leaving 3 bases of the junction unmatched. The CDR3 runs to 14 residues. Germline lookup yields CDR1 SGHAT and CDR2 FQNNGV.